This TCR beta chain was documented in a study of graft-versus-host responses after intestinal transplantation. The overall study: Every recipient underwent anti-thymocyte globulin induction, then tacrolimus and steroids for three to four years.

Assay: immunoSEQ multiplex PCR; the TCRdb copy retains only in-frame clones and omits some. The data contain fewer than 85,000 clones, around 92% of them singletons. Points from the study as a whole: Researchers found GvH clones in recipient marrow, and some showed up first in ileum or blood. Early after transplant, HvG declines were associated with peak levels of circulating GvH clones.

Worth noting for this clone: Antigen: not known.

Per germline, CDR1 SNHLY and CDR2 FYNNEI. The CDR3 contains 18 residues. V shed 6 bases and J shed 2 bases, with 23 bases lying between them. Sequencing was performed on unstimulated CD8+ T cells sorted from spleen or lymph node cells, taken before intestinal transplant. This TCR was recovered from a human donor who received an intestinal transplant. The chain combines TRBV2 with TRBJ1-5; tentative D call: TRBD1 (5 bases). As DNA, the CDR3 is TGTGCCAGCAGGGGTCCCACCCTTTTTGACAGAGGCAATCAGCCCCAGCATTTT. The encoded protein is CASRGPTLFDRGNQPQHF. The full variable domain, with the rest looked up from reference TRBV2 and TRBJ1-5, is EPEVTQTPSHQVTQMGQEVILRCVPISNHLYFYWYRQILGQKVEFLVSFYNNEISEKSEIFDDQFSVERPDGSNFTLKIRSTKLEDSAMYFCASRGPTLFDRGNQPQHFGDGTRLSIL.